The rows below give T cell receptor beta chains drawn from one sample of a study of regulatory T cells in long-lasting Graves disease. TCRdb passed the multiplex PCR reads through MiXCR, listing each CDR3 protein once. Of a few hundred thousand distinct CDR3 sequences listed, over 14% are singletons. This sample also belongs to another study, concerning T cells in Graves' hyperthyroidism and ophthalmopathy.

The source material was peripheral blood mononuclear cells (PBMCs), sampled at new diagnosis, from a patient treated with antithyroid drugs. The receptors come from a middle-aged woman with Graves disease. Both conserved end residues are part of each CDR3. Fields, in order: J gene, clone size, V gene, D gene, CDR3 DNA, CDR3 protein. A D gene is named only where the DNA matches it firmly. For some rows the clone size is stated as once, few or many, or as a class when expanded; others skip it.

j_call: TRBJ2-5
clone_size: many
v_call: TRBV7-7
d_call: NA
cdr3_nt: TGTGCTAGCAGCTTAGAAGGCAGTGAGGAGACCCAGTACTTC
cdr3_aa: CASSLEGSEETQYF

j_call: TRBJ1-2
clone_size: many
v_call: TRBV6-1
d_call: TRBD1
cdr3_nt: TGTGCCAGCCGACTCGGGACAGGGGATGGCTACACCTTC
cdr3_aa: CASRLGTGDGYTF

j_call: TRBJ1-4
clone_size: NA
v_call: TRBV7-9
d_call: NA
cdr3_nt: TGTGCCAGCAGCTTAAACCTTGAAAAACTGTTTTTT
cdr3_aa: CASSLNLEKLFF

j_call: TRBJ1-4
clone_size: few
v_call: TRBV5-1
d_call: TRBD1
cdr3_nt: TGCGCCAGCAGCGAGGGACAGGGTGAAATTGAAAAACTGTTTTTT
cdr3_aa: CASSEGQGEIEKLFF

j_call: TRBJ2-1
clone_size: many
v_call: TRBV3-1
d_call: NA
cdr3_nt: TGTGCCAGCAGCTTTTTCAATCGGACCCCCTACAATGAGCAGTTCTTC
cdr3_aa: CASSFFNRTPYNEQFF

j_call: TRBJ2-7
clone_size: NA
v_call: TRBV18
d_call: NA
cdr3_nt: TGTGCCAGCTCACCCGTGGAACCAGGAGCCTACGAGCAGTACTTC
cdr3_aa: CASSPVEPGAYEQYF

j_call: TRBJ2-7
clone_size: NA
v_call: TRBV19
d_call: NA
cdr3_nt: TGTGCCAGTAGAGGCTCCCCGTCCTACGAGCAGTACTTC
cdr3_aa: CASRGSPSYEQYF

j_call: TRBJ2-1
clone_size: NA
v_call: TRBV6-1
d_call: TRBD1
cdr3_nt: TGTGCCAGCAGGGGACCGGGACAGGGGGTGAATGAGCAGTTCTTC
cdr3_aa: CASRGPGQGVNEQFF

j_call: TRBJ1-1
clone_size: few
v_call: TRBV7-9
d_call: NA
cdr3_nt: TGTGCCAGCAGCTTAAATGTTGAAGCTTTCTTT
cdr3_aa: CASSLNVEAFF

j_call: TRBJ2-1
clone_size: NA
v_call: TRBV3-1
d_call: NA
cdr3_nt: TGTGCCAGCAGCCCTTCGGGTAAGACTAGGCAGTTCTTC
cdr3_aa: CASSPSGKTRQFF

j_call: TRBJ2-1
clone_size: many
v_call: TRBV28
d_call: NA
cdr3_nt: TGTGCCAGCAGTCGAACTAGCATCCCCTACAATGAGCAGTTCTTC
cdr3_aa: CASSRTSIPYNEQFF

j_call: TRBJ1-1
clone_size: many
v_call: TRBV5-1
d_call: NA
cdr3_nt: TGCGCCAGCAGCTACAGGGTATCCGGACAGAACACTGAAGCTTTCTTT
cdr3_aa: CASSYRVSGQNTEAFF

j_call: TRBJ1-5
clone_size: NA
v_call: TRBV28
d_call: NA
cdr3_nt: TGTGCCAGCAGCCCGATCGACAGGTCTAGCAATCAGCCCCAGCATTTT
cdr3_aa: CASSPIDRSSNQPQHF

j_call: TRBJ1-1
clone_size: many
v_call: TRBV11-2
d_call: NA
cdr3_nt: TGTGCCAGCAGCTTAGAACTCCGGGACACTGAAGCTTTCTTT
cdr3_aa: CASSLELRDTEAFF

j_call: TRBJ1-2
clone_size: many
v_call: TRBV11-2
d_call: NA
cdr3_nt: TGTGCCAGCAGCTTAGGGCGGGAGTCGCTCTATGGCTACACCTTC
cdr3_aa: CASSLGRESLYGYTF

j_call: TRBJ2-3
clone_size: many
v_call: TRBV28
d_call: TRBD2
cdr3_nt: TGTGCCAGCAGCTCCTCCCGGGCTAGCGGGAGTACTACGCAGTATTTT
cdr3_aa: CASSSSRASGSTTQYF

j_call: TRBJ2-4
clone_size: NA
v_call: TRBV19
d_call: NA
cdr3_nt: TGTGCCAGCAGCCAGGGTGGGGTTCTAGCCAAAAACATTCAGTACTTC
cdr3_aa: CASSQGGVLAKNIQYF

j_call: TRBJ1-1
clone_size: NA
v_call: TRBV7-2
d_call: NA
cdr3_nt: TGTGCCAGCAGCCCTAGACAGCAGAACACTGAAGCTTTCTTT
cdr3_aa: CASSPRQQNTEAFF

j_call: TRBJ2-3
clone_size: many
v_call: TRBV20-1
d_call: NA
cdr3_nt: TGCAGTGCTTACAGCCTGGATACGCAGTATTTT
cdr3_aa: CSAYSLDTQYF

j_call: TRBJ2-7
clone_size: NA
v_call: TRBV3-1
d_call: TRBD2
cdr3_nt: TGTGCCAGCAGCCAGCGAGGGACTAGCGGGTACGAGCAGTACTTC
cdr3_aa: CASSQRGTSGYEQYF

j_call: TRBJ2-7
clone_size: NA
v_call: TRBV20-1
d_call: NA
cdr3_nt: TGCAGTGCCATCCCAGGCACACAGACCTACGAGCAGTACTTC
cdr3_aa: CSAIPGTQTYEQYF

j_call: TRBJ2-2
clone_size: NA
v_call: TRBV5-1
d_call: NA
cdr3_nt: TGCGCCAGCAGCTTGAGTCAGGGGATTAGCACCGGGGAGCTGTTTTTT
cdr3_aa: CASSLSQGISTGELFF